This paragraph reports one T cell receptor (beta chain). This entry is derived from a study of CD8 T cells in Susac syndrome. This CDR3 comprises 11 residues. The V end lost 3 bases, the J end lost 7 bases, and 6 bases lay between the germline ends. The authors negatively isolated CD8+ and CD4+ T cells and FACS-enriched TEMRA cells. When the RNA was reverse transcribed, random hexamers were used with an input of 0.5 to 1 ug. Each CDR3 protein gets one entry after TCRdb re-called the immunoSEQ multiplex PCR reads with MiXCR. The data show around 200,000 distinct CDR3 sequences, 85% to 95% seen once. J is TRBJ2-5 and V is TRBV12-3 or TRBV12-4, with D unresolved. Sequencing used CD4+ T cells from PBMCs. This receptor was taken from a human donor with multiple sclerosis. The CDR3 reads CASSLSGTQYF. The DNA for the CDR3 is TGTGCCAGCAGTTTGTCCGGGACCCAGTACTTC.